The 12 T cell receptor beta chains given below trace back to one sample, sequenced in a study of blood T cell repertoires in COVID-19. Sequenced by immunoSEQ multiplex PCR; TCRdb stores in-frame clones only, minus some. The sample lists some 190,000 clones; around 80% were seen once. Sequences were obtained from PBMCs or T cells enriched from blood (not recorded which). These receptors came from a man aged 25 to 40 with acute COVID-19.

V is TRBV9 and J is TRBJ2-2; TRBD2 matches at 13 bases. The ends lost 4 bases at V and 2 bases at J; junction bases unmatched: 8. The CDR3 has 18 amino acids. Germline V lookup: CDR1 SGDLS, CDR2 YYNGEE. The CDR3 DNA reads TGTGCCAGCAGCCCTCGGACTAGCGGGGGCCAAAACACCGGGGAGCTGTTTTTT. Amino acid sequence: CASSPRTSGGQNTGELFF.

The gene calls are TRBV7-3 and TRBJ1-6, with TRBD1 as a possible D gene (6 bases). V was cut by 4 bases and J by 7 bases, with 14 bases left in between. The CDR3 is 15 residues long. CDR1 and CDR2 (germline): SGHTA, FQGTGA. CDR3: CASSSTGRRNSPLHF. The CDR3 DNA reads TGTGCCAGCAGCTCAACAGGGAGGAGGAATTCACCCCTCCACTTT.

V usage is TRBV5-5 and J usage is TRBJ2-7, with D maybe TRBD2 (6 bases). Per the germline V gene, CDR1 is SGHKS and CDR2 is YYEKEE (reference sequence). The CDR3 runs 14 residues. Trimming shortened V by 2 bases and J by 0 bases, and 9 bases separated the two germline ends. CDR3 DNA: TGTGCCAGCAGCTTTTTCGGGAGCTCCTACGAGCAGTACTTC. It translates to CASSFFGSSYEQYF.

This chain joins TRBV28 and TRBJ2-3; TRBD2 might be the D (6 bases). The CDR3 sequence is 14 residues long. In germline, CDR1 is MDHEN, CDR2 SYDVKM. V lost 8 bases to trimming and J lost 1 base, with 13 bases between them. For the CDR3, the DNA is TGTGCCAGCCAGTCATGGGAGGGCACAGATACGCAGTATTTT. This translates into CASQSWEGTDTQYF.

This clone was seen more than once but under ten times. The genes are TRBV11-2 and TRBJ1-1, with a weak D call TRBD1 (5 bases). The CDR3 runs to 13 residues. Germline CDR1 SGHAT, CDR2 FQNNGV. V gave up 1 base and J gave up 7 bases, with 10 bases separating them. The CDR3 DNA reads TGTGCCAGCAGCTTAGGGGGCCGTATTGAAGCTTTCTTT. The encoded protein is CASSLGGRIEAFF.

The V gene is TRBV9, the J gene TRBJ2-3; 7 nucleotides agree with TRBD2. Per the germline V gene, CDR1 is SGDLS and CDR2 is YYNGEE. Trimming removed 1 base from V and 4 bases from J; junction bases left unmatched: 9. The CDR3 length is 16 residues. In DNA form, the CDR3 reads TGTGCCAGCAGCGTATCGGCGGGGGTTGGGGCAGATACGCAGTATTTT. As protein: CASSVSAGVGADTQYF.

This clone was detected once. The chain carries TRBV9 and TRBJ2-3, with D hard to call. This CDR3 region has 14 residues. Germline V gives CDR1 SGDLS, CDR2 YYNGEE. The V gene lost 3 bases and the J gene lost 0 bases, with 8 bases spanning the gap. CDR3 in amino acids: CASSAISSTDTQYF. CDR3 nucleotide sequence: TGTGCCAGCAGCGCTATATCTAGCACAGATACGCAGTATTTT.

This chain uses TRBV4-2 with TRBJ2-7; no clear D gene. Trimming removed 0 bases from V and 3 bases from J, with 9 bases in between. The CDR3 covers 14 residues. Germline lookup yields CDR1 LGHNA and CDR2 YNFKEQ. The CDR3 spells CASSQDITYYEQYF. CDR3 sequence (DNA): TGTGCCAGCAGCCAAGATATCACCTACTACGAGCAGTACTTC.

In its sample, this clone was seen a few times. The rearrangement links TRBV6-5 to TRBJ1-5; D is undetermined. This CDR3 has 15 amino acids. The V and J ends lost 4 bases and 0 bases respectively, with 10 bases between them. Germline CDR1 is MNHEY and CDR2 is SVGAGI. This CDR3 is CASSWEGNSNQPQHF. In nucleotides, the CDR3 is TGTGCCAGCAGTTGGGAGGGAAATAGCAATCAGCCCCAGCATTTT.

This chain uses TRBV7-3 with TRBJ1-1, with TRBD1 as a possible D gene (6 bases). Trimming removed 6 bases from V and 4 bases from J, with 12 bases in between. This CDR3 region has 13 residues. Per germline, CDR1 SGHTA and CDR2 FQGTGA. The CDR3 sequence is CASRSGGLTEAFF. As DNA, the CDR3 is TGTGCCAGCAGATCCGGGGGGCTCACTGAAGCTTTCTTT.

This chain joins TRBV7-9 and TRBJ2-5; possibly TRBD1 for D (6 bases). Per germline, CDR1 SEHNR and CDR2 FQNEAQ (reference sequence). CDR3 length equals 14 residues. V lost 5 bases and J 1 base, leaving 11 bases between the germline ends. CDR3 in amino acids: CASSADSIQETQYF. DNA for the CDR3: TGTGCCAGCAGCGCGGACAGCATCCAAGAGACCCAGTACTTC.

The chain has TRBV12-3 or TRBV12-4 and TRBJ1-1; D call uncertain. The CDR3 loop spans 12 amino acids. V was clipped by 2 bases and J by 4 bases, with 5 bases between them. CDR3 DNA: TGTGCCAGCAGTTTACTCCGCACTGAAGCTTTCTTT. It specifies CASSLLRTEAFF.